These 6 T cell receptor beta chains came from one sample sequenced in a study of sequential checkpoint blockade in melanoma. Noted treatment: randomized to nivolumab then ipilimumab (arm A) or the reverse (arm B). Clones were read by immunoSEQ multiplex PCR, and TCRdb kept only the in-frame ones, dropping some. The sample lists fewer than 7,000 clones, approximately 26% occurring once. The starting material was tumor tissue (inferred from file names), obtained from a patient given nivolumab and ipilimumab in sequence. Receptor source: a human donor with melanoma.

The V and J genes are TRBV15 and TRBJ1-3; tentatively, D is TRBD1 (6 bases). V was pared by 3 bases and J by 2 bases, with 11 bases between. The CDR3 is 15 residues long. The germline CDR1 and CDR2 sequences are LNHNV and YYDKDF (reference sequence). The CDR3 sequence: CATSSTGFTGNTIYF. The CDR3 nucleotides read TGTGCCACCAGCAGTACAGGGTTCACTGGAAACACCATATATTTT.

This clone has a handful of counts. The rearrangement uses TRBV6-8 and TRBJ2-2, with TRBD2 identical over 9 bases. Germline-derived CDR1 and CDR2 are MNHGY and SAAAGT. CDR3 length: 14 amino acids. The V gene end was trimmed by 7 bases and the J gene end by 6 bases; junction bases not matched to a gene: 6. CDR3 nucleotides: TGTGCCAGCAAACCGGGACTAGCATCCGGGGAGCTGTTTTTT. It codes for CASKPGLASGELFF.

This clone was detected a few times. The chain joins TRBV6-8 to TRBJ2-3; 8 bases are a match to TRBD1. With 4 bases clipped from V and 14 bases from J, the junction kept 11 bases outside the gene matches. This CDR3 is 13 amino acids long. Germline lookup yields CDR1 MNHGY and CDR2 SAAAGT. This CDR3 reads CASSFLQGGPRYF. The CDR3 DNA is TGTGCCAGCAGTTTCTTACAGGGGGGCCCAAGGTATTTT.

This clone was observed a single time. The genes are TRBV5-1 and TRBJ2-1, with a tentative D call TRBD1 (5 bases). Trimming removed 1 base from V and 6 bases from J, with 11 bases in between. CDR1 and CDR2 from the germline V gene are SGHRS and YFSETQ. The CDR3 runs 14 residues. This CDR3 reads CASSLLQAFNEQFF. CDR3 sequence (DNA): TGCGCCAGCAGCTTGTTACAGGCCTTCAATGAGCAGTTCTTC. The full variable domain, in which reference TRBV5-1 and TRBJ2-1 provide the parts outside the CDR3, is KAGVTQTPRYLIKTRGQQVTLSCSPISGHRSVSWYQQTPGQGLQFLFEYFSETQRNKGNFPGRFSGRQFSNSRSEMNVSTLELGDSALYLCASSLLQAFNEQFFGPGTRLTVL.

The rearrangement links TRBV19 to TRBJ2-3; tentative D call: TRBD2 (5 bases). Germline V lookup: CDR1 LNHDA, CDR2 SQIVND (reference sequence). The ends were cut back, 2 bases at V and 3 bases at J, with 6 bases in the middle. This CDR3 comprises 13 residues. The chain's CDR3 is CASSITGTDTQYF. In nucleotides, the CDR3 is TGTGCCAGTAGTATAACGGGGACAGATACGCAGTATTTT.

This chain links TRBV29-1 with TRBJ2-7; perhaps TRBD2 as D (6 bases). This CDR3 region has 13 residues. Germline lookup yields CDR1 SQVTM and CDR2 ANQGSEA. Trimming cost V 7 bases and J 5 bases, with 18 bases left between them. The CDR3 sequence: CSARGWGRDEQYF. The CDR3 DNA sequence: TGCAGCGCCCGGGGGTGGGGTAGGGACGAGCAGTACTTC.